These 23 T cell receptor beta chains originate from one sample sequenced in a study of shared clonotypes between healthy human individuals. Assay used: immunoSEQ multiplex PCR; TCRdb lists only in-frame clones, some missing. The sample has around 2,000,000 clones; 85% to 95% are singletons. Positively selected for CCR7, the CD45RO-negative cells used as naive CD8 cells excluded terminally differentiated effector memory CD45RA+ cells. The sequenced sample was naive CD8+ T cells sorted from blood. The source is a man between 18 and 29 years old in good health.

Note on this clone: This sample also contains other DNA sequences that code for the same CDR3. The chain is built from TRBV30 and TRBJ1-2; tentative D call: TRBD1 (5 bases). Germline values: CDR1 GTSNPN, CDR2 SVGIG (reference sequence). The V end lost 1 base, the J end lost 8 bases, and 14 bases lay between the germline ends. This CDR3 comprises 13 residues. For the CDR3, the DNA is TGTGCCTGGAGTGGGGACGGGAAAGGAGGCTACACCTTC. Its translation: CAWSGDGKGGYTF. Using reference TRBV30 and TRBJ1-2 for the parts outside the CDR3, the full variable domain is SQTIHQWPATLVQPVGSPLSLECTVEGTSNPNLYWYRQAAGRGLQLLFYSVGIGQISSEVPQNLSASRPQDRQFILSSKKLLLSDSGFYLCAWSGDGKGGYTFGSGTRLTVV.

This clone was seen a handful of times. V and J are TRBV12-5 and TRBJ2-7; the D is unclear. Trimming took 2 bases from V and 0 from J, leaving 8 bases between them. The CDR3 consists of 14 residues. Germline loops: CDR1 LGHNT, CDR2 FRNRAP. This CDR3 reads CASGLRGDSYEQYF. The CDR3 DNA follows: TGTGCTAGTGGTTTGAGAGGAGACTCCTACGAGCAGTACTTC.

This rearrangement joins TRBV27 to TRBJ1-5; 9 bases align to TRBD1. The V gene end was trimmed by 4 bases and the J gene end by 3 bases; junction bases not matched to a gene: 4. The CDR3 consists of 15 residues. Germline V gene lookup returns CDR1 MNHEY and CDR2 SMNVEV (reference sequence). CDR3 sequence: CASSYDRGYNQPQHF. For the CDR3, the DNA is TGTGCCAGCAGTTACGACAGGGGGTACAATCAGCCCCAGCATTTT.

The chain combines TRBV30 with TRBJ2-7; D uncertain. The germline V and J ends were trimmed by 4 bases and 7 bases, with 17 bases remaining between them. The CDR3 totals 13 residues. Looked up from germline, CDR1 is GTSNPN and CDR2 is SVGIG (reference sequence). As DNA, the CDR3 is TGTGCCTGGACCTACTTTGGGTTTGGGGAGCAGTACTTC. Protein: CAWTYFGFGEQYF.

This sequence joins TRBV15 and TRBJ1-3; the match to TRBD1 covers 8 bases. The CDR3 has 17 residues. CDR1 and CDR2 from the germline V gene are LNHNV and YYDKDF (reference sequence). J gave up 3 bases and V 0 bases, and 7 bases lay outside the gene matches. The CDR3 DNA reads as TGTGCCACCAGCAGAGATTACGATACAGGGGGTGGAAACACCATATATTTT. Translation: CATSRDYDTGGGNTIYF.

The CDR3 spells CASSSVETAYYGYTF. The CDR3 coding sequence is TGTGCCAGCAGCTCCGTGGAAACAGCTTACTATGGCTACACCTTC. V and J are TRBV5-4 and TRBJ1-2; unclear D gene. Germline loops: CDR1 SGHNT, CDR2 YYREEE (reference sequence). The CDR3 is made up of 15 amino acids. The V end was cut by 3 bases, the J end by 3 bases, with 15 bases between.

V is TRBV6-6 and J is TRBJ2-5; a weak D match, TRBD1 (6 bases). The germline V gene has CDR1 MNHNY and CDR2 SVGAGI (reference sequence). This CDR3 comprises 16 residues. Trimming stripped 0 bases from V and 3 bases from J, with 14 bases between. CDR3 amino acids: CASSYSIQGLEETQYF. CDR3 in DNA: TGTGCCAGCAGTTACTCAATCCAGGGGTTGGAAGAGACCCAGTACTTC.

The CDR3 DNA reads as TGTGCCAGCAGCTTAGCCGGATCAGATACGCAGTATTTT. It yields the protein CASSLAGSDTQYF. The genes are TRBV13 and TRBJ2-3; D is unresolved. V lost 1 base and J lost 4, with 6 bases in between. The germline V gene has CDR1 PRHDT and CDR2 FYEKMQ (reference sequence). CDR3 length: 13 amino acids.

V is TRBV10-2 and J is TRBJ2-7, with TRBD1 identical over 8 bases. This CDR3 has 13 amino acids. With 8 bases clipped from V and 1 base from J, the junction kept 4 bases outside the gene matches. CDR1 and CDR2 (germline): WSHSY, SAAADI. The chain's CDR3 is CASGGQGSYEQYF. The CDR3 DNA sequence: TGCGCCAGCGGTGGACAGGGATCCTACGAGCAGTACTTC.

This sequence joins TRBV27 and TRBJ2-2, with D tentatively TRBD2 (6 bases). The CDR3 totals 13 residues. Trimming took off 4 bases at V and 6 bases at J, with 9 bases between the two ends. CDR1 is MNHEY and CDR2 is SMNVEV in the germline V gene (reference sequence). The CDR3 loop reads CASSWGLAGELFF. As DNA, the CDR3 is TGTGCCAGCAGTTGGGGACTCGCCGGGGAGCTGTTTTTT.

The rearrangement links TRBV4-1 to TRBJ1-4; 7 bases are a match to TRBD1. After removal of 3 bases from V and 7 bases from J, the junction contained 8 bases not matched to a gene. Germline V gives CDR1 MGHRA, CDR2 YSYEKL. This CDR3 spans 15 amino acids. The CDR3 DNA is TGCGCCAGCAGCCACCCTCGAGGGGGCCGTGAAAAACTGTTTTTT. This sequence encodes CASSHPRGGREKLFF.

The CDR3 spells CASLAQAGRTGELFF. CDR3 sequence (DNA): TGTGCCAGCCTAGCCCAGGCCGGCCGGACCGGGGAGCTGTTTTTT. The chain joins TRBV2 to TRBJ2-2, with a tentative D call TRBD2 (5 bases). The CDR3 has 15 amino acids. V lost 8 bases to trimming and J lost 5 bases, with 18 bases between them. CDR1 and CDR2 (germline): SNHLY, FYNNEI.

The rearrangement links TRBV5-1 to TRBJ2-3, with 8 nucleotides matching TRBD2. CDR1 is SGHRS and CDR2 is YFSETQ in the germline V gene. V dropped 7 bases and J dropped 4; count of bases not matched to a gene: 11. CDR3 length equals 15 residues. This CDR3 reads CASSWAGGRADTQYF. For the CDR3, the DNA is TGCGCCAGCTCGTGGGCGGGGGGCCGTGCAGATACGCAGTATTTT.

This chain connects TRBV4-1 to TRBJ2-7; perhaps D is TRBD1 or TRBD2 (5 bases each). The CDR3 consists of 15 residues. V was pared by 4 bases and J by 0 bases, with 13 bases between. Germline CDR1 reads MGHRA; CDR2 reads YSYEKL. In nucleotides, the CDR3 is TGCGCCAGCAGCCTCCGGGACGGCAACTCCTACGAGCAGTACTTC. Amino acid sequence: CASSLRDGNSYEQYF.

This chain uses TRBV28 with TRBJ1-4, with no clear D. This CDR3 has 15 amino acids. V dropped 5 bases and J dropped 2 bases, with 12 bases sitting between them. CDR1 is MDHEN and CDR2 is SYDVKM in the germline V gene. In nucleotides, the CDR3 is TGTGCCAGCAGTCCTGGACGCGAGACTAATGAAAAACTGTTTTTT. Amino acids: CASSPGRETNEKLFF.

This clone occurred once. The V call is TRBV4-3, the J call TRBJ1-5; tentative D call: TRBD1 (5 bases). Germline assignment: CDR1 LGHNA and CDR2 YSLEER. With 1 base removed from V and 7 bases from J, the gap between germline ends came to 11 bases. The CDR3 consists of 14 residues. The CDR3 spells CASSQVGGRQPQHF. Written as DNA, the CDR3 is TGCGCCAGCAGCCAAGTCGGGGGAAGGCAGCCCCAGCATTTT.

J is TRBJ2-7 and V is TRBV27; TRBD1 aligns across 9 bases. The CDR3 is 16 residues long. In germline, CDR1 is MNHEY, CDR2 SMNVEV (reference sequence). The V gene end was trimmed by 2 bases and the J gene end by 2 bases; junction bases not matched to a gene: 7. CDR3 amino acids: CASSLKAGTGTYEQYF. The CDR3 DNA follows: TGTGCCAGCAGTTTAAAGGCTGGGACAGGGACCTACGAGCAGTACTTC.

This chain connects TRBV28 to TRBJ2-4, with 7 positions matching TRBD1. Germline CDR1 reads MDHEN; CDR2 reads SYDVKM. The CDR3 has 14 amino acids. Trimming cost V 6 bases and J 0 bases; bases outside gene matches: 2. The CDR3 nucleotides are TGTGCCAGCAGCCCAGGGGGAGCCAAAAACATTCAGTACTTC. It codes for CASSPGGAKNIQYF.

The V and J genes are TRBV13 and TRBJ2-7, with TRBD2 matching 15 bases. From germline, CDR1 is PRHDT and CDR2 FYEKMQ (reference sequence). Trimming cost V 5 bases and J 4 bases; bases outside gene matches: 9. CDR3 size: 17 residues. In DNA form, the CDR3 reads TGTGCCAGCAGCCCCTCTGGACTAGCGGGGGGGCCTTACGAGCAGTACTTC. Its translation: CASSPSGLAGGPYEQYF.

The rearrangement joins TRBV5-4 to TRBJ1-4; no reliable D call. V was shortened by 2 bases and J by 7 bases, with 15 bases between the two germline ends. This CDR3 has 15 amino acids. Germline assignment: CDR1 SGHNT and CDR2 YYREEE (reference sequence). The CDR3 spells CASSFTADPIEKLFF. The CDR3 region has the DNA TGTGCCAGCAGCTTCACGGCCGACCCGATTGAAAAACTGTTTTTT.

The chain links TRBV6-1 to TRBJ1-6; TRBD1 matches at 7 bases. The CDR3 length is 16 residues. V shed 3 bases and J 10 bases; nucleotides not matched to a gene: 12. Germline V gene lookup returns CDR1 MNHNS and CDR2 SASEGT. This CDR3 is CASSDYPGTAVSPLHF. CDR3 DNA: TGTGCCAGCAGTGACTACCCCGGGACAGCCGTGTCACCCCTCCACTTT.

For the CDR3, the DNA is TGCGCCAGCAGCTTGGGACCCTATATGGACAGGGAAAATGAAAAACTGTTTTTT. It translates to CASSLGPYMDRENEKLFF. The chain carries TRBV5-1 and TRBJ1-4; 8 bases map to TRBD1. The V gene end was trimmed by 0 bases and the J gene end by 5 bases; junction bases not matched to a gene: 12. This CDR3 has 18 residues. Germline CDR1 reads SGHRS; CDR2 reads YFSETQ.

The gene calls are TRBV6-6 and TRBJ2-1; D assignment may be TRBD1 or TRBD2 (5 bases each). The CDR3 covers 16 residues. Germline V CDR1 and CDR2: MNHNY, SVGAGI (reference sequence). V shed 7 bases and J shed 2 bases, with 18 bases lying between them. The CDR3 spells CASNSPGAPPYNEQFF. In DNA form, the CDR3 reads TGTGCCAGCAACAGCCCCGGGGCCCCCCCCTACAATGAGCAGTTCTTC.